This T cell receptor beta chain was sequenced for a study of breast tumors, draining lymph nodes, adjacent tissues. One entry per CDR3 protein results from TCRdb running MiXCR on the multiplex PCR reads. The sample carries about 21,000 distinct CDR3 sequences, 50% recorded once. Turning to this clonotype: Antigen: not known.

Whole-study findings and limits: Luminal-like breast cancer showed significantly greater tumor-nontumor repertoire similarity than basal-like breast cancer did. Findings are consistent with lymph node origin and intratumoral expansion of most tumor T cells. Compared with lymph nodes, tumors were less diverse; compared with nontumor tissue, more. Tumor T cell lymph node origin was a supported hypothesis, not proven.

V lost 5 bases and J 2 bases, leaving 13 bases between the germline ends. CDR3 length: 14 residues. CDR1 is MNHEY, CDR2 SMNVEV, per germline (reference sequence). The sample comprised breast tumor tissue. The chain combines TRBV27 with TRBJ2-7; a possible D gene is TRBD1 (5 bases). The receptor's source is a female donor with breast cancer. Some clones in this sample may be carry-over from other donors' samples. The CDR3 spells CASSPMDMTYEQYF. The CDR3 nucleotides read TGTGCCAGCAGTCCAATGGACATGACCTACGAGCAGTACTTC.